This passage covers 11 T cell receptor beta chains from one sample sequenced in a study of cytomegalovirus exposure and HLA in healthy donors. 13 Jbeta primers and 60 Vbeta primers were used for the PCR. Measured with immunoSEQ multiplex PCR; TCRdb has only the in-frame clones, and not every one. The table has tens of thousands of clones, 78% seen once; the top ten hold less than 3.5%. The sample comprised PBMCs. Receptors originate from a woman aged 35 to 49 in good health and CMV-seronegative.

The chain joins TRBV5-1 to TRBJ2-2, with D perhaps TRBD1 (5 bases). The V end was cut by 4 bases, the J end by 3 bases, with 10 bases between. Looked up from germline, CDR1 is SGHRS and CDR2 is YFSETQ. The CDR3 is 14 residues long. The CDR3 coding sequence is TGCGCCAGCAGCCTCCAGGGCGACACCGGGGAGCTGTTTTTT. Protein product: CASSLQGDTGELFF.

The chain combines TRBV11-2 with TRBJ2-6; maybe TRBD1 (6 bases). V shed 6 bases and J shed 4 bases, with 19 bases lying between them. The CDR3 contains 17 residues. CDR1 and CDR2 (germline): SGHAT, FQNNGV. CDR3 DNA sequence: TGTGCCAGCAGACTAACACAGGGATTTTACGGGGCCAACGTCCTGACTTTC. It translates to CASRLTQGFYGANVLTF.

The chain couples TRBV7-3 to TRBJ2-1, with D possibly matching TRBD2 (6 bases). Germline CDR1 and CDR2: SGHTA and FQGTGA. The V end was cut by 5 bases, the J end by 4 bases, with 18 bases between. The CDR3 is 16 amino acids. Here the CDR3 reads CASSPSVGSSYNEQFF. CDR3 in DNA: TGTGCCAGCAGCCCTTCAGTCGGGAGTTCGTACAATGAGCAGTTCTTC.

The chain uses TRBV9 and TRBJ2-1, with D possibly TRBD2 on 6 matching bases. There are 15 residues in the CDR3. CDR1 is SGDLS and CDR2 is YYNGEE in the germline V gene. The V gene lost 4 bases and the J gene lost 2 bases, with 13 bases spanning the gap. The DNA for the CDR3 is TGTGCCAGCAGCCAGGGACTGGCCACCTACAATGAGCAGTTCTTC. Its protein is CASSQGLATYNEQFF.

This chain joins TRBV5-1 and TRBJ2-6; 7 bases are shared with TRBD1. The J segment lost 13 bases and the V segment lost 10 bases, leaving 14 bases of the junction unmatched. The CDR3 extends over 13 amino acids. In germline, CDR1 is SGHRS, CDR2 YFSETQ. CDR3 sequence: CASTGPGGGVLTF. The CDR3 nucleotides read TGCGCCTCTACCGGCCCAGGGGGTGGGGTCCTGACTTTC.

The rearrangement uses TRBV2 and TRBJ1-2, with D tentatively TRBD1 (6 bases). The V gene lost 6 bases and the J gene lost 1 base, with 15 bases spanning the gap. Germline CDR1 and CDR2: SNHLY and FYNNEI. The CDR3 sequence is 15 residues long. CDR3 amino acids: CASSGETGLNYGYTF. The CDR3 nucleotides read TGTGCCAGCAGCGGGGAGACAGGACTTAACTATGGCTACACCTTC.

The CDR3 DNA sequence: TGTGCCAGCAGTCCCTTTCTCTCTGGGGCCAACGTCCTGACTTTC. As protein: CASSPFLSGANVLTF. The chain uses TRBV27 and TRBJ2-6; D not resolved. This CDR3 has 15 amino acids. Germline V gives CDR1 MNHEY, CDR2 SMNVEV (reference sequence). With 5 bases removed from V and 0 bases from J, the gap between germline ends came to 8 bases.

The rearrangement joins TRBV25-1 to TRBJ2-3; possible D gene TRBD1, 6 bases. Germline CDR1 MGHDK, CDR2 SYGVNS. This CDR3 comprises 18 residues. The V gene lost 0 bases and the J gene lost 3 bases, with 19 bases spanning the gap. CDR3 nucleotides: TGTGCCAGCAGTGAATATCCCCCTCGACAGGCAGGGACAGATACGCAGTATTTT. Residues: CASSEYPPRQAGTDTQYF.

This clone was found a few times. This chain joins TRBV4-1 and TRBJ1-1; 9 positions match TRBD1. V gave up 1 base and J gave up 6 bases; unmatched junction bases: 0. The CDR3 contains 13 residues. The V gene's germline CDR1 is MGHRA and CDR2 YSYEKL. The CDR3 loop is CASSQGDRAEAFF. The CDR3 bases are TGCGCCAGCAGCCAAGGGGACAGGGCTGAAGCTTTCTTT.

The chain uses TRBV29-1 and TRBJ2-7, with D possibly TRBD1 on 5 matching bases. V was shortened by 4 bases and J by 0 bases, with 7 bases between the two germline ends. There are 12 residues in the CDR3. Germline V gene lookup returns CDR1 SQVTM and CDR2 ANQGSEA. In DNA, the CDR3 is TGCAGCGTTGCCAGGGACTCCTACGAGCAGTACTTC. It is translated as CSVARDSYEQYF.

The V and J genes are TRBV29-1 and TRBJ2-3; D is unclear. Trimming left V 6 bases short and J 5 bases short, with 9 bases between. This CDR3 has 11 residues. Germline loops: CDR1 SQVTM, CDR2 ANQGSEA. The DNA for the CDR3 is TGCAGCGTCCTCCTAGGAGATACGCAGTATTTT. Translation gives CSVLLGDTQYF.